The 18 T cell receptor beta chains below were found in one sample sequenced in a study of T cells after yellow fever vaccination. A single record per CDR3 protein comes from TCRdb applying MiXCR to the 5' RACE reads. Of some 560,000 distinct CDR3 sequences listed, roughly 21% are singletons. Sequences were derived from PBMCs, sampled 15 days after the yellow fever booster vaccination. All receptors come from a young man who received the YFV17D yellow fever vaccine.

This clonotype was recorded a few times. The chain combines TRBV11-2 with TRBJ2-7; 8 bases agree with TRBD1. The germline V gene has CDR1 SGHAT and CDR2 FQNNGV. Trimming cost V 5 bases and J 3 bases; bases outside gene matches: 9. The CDR3 is 15 residues long. The CDR3 DNA sequence: TGTGCCAGCAGCCACCCGGGGACAGGTATCTACGAGCAGTACTTC. Translated, it gives CASSHPGTGIYEQYF.

This sequence joins TRBV7-2 and TRBJ2-5; 7 bases line up with TRBD1. V trimming: 7 bases; J trimming: 2 bases; junction bases outside the gene matches: 7. This CDR3 has 14 residues. The V gene's germline CDR1 is SGHTA and CDR2 FQGNSA. CDR3 coding DNA: TGTGCCAGCAACTCAAGGGACAGTCAAGAGACCCAGTACTTC. This codes for CASNSRDSQETQYF.

At least ten counts were recorded for this clonotype. V and J are TRBV30 and TRBJ2-1; TRBD2 matches 9 bases. Germline V gene sequence: CDR1 GTSNPN, CDR2 SVGIG (reference sequence). This CDR3 is 16 amino acids long. With 0 bases clipped from V and 7 bases from J, the junction kept 10 bases outside the gene matches. This CDR3 is CAWSVRSSGTINEQFF. As DNA, the CDR3 is TGTGCCTGGAGTGTACGGTCTAGCGGGACTATAAATGAGCAGTTCTTC.

The CDR3: CASSFQLAGGRDEQFF. The CDR3 DNA reads as TGTGCCAGCAGTTTTCAACTAGCGGGAGGCCGGGATGAGCAGTTCTTC. The rearrangement links TRBV6-5 to TRBJ2-1; 12 nucleotides match TRBD2. The germline CDR1 and CDR2 sequences are MNHEY and SVGAGI. The ends lost 4 bases at V and 8 bases at J; junction bases unmatched: 9. The CDR3 has 16 residues.

V and J are TRBV20-1 and TRBJ2-1, with D perhaps TRBD2 (5 bases). The CDR3 contains 13 residues. V was shortened by 6 bases and J by 3 bases, with 12 bases between the two germline ends. Germline CDR1 reads DFQATT; CDR2 reads SNEGSKA (reference sequence). The chain's CDR3 is CSAEEESYNEQFF. CDR3 nucleotide sequence: TGCAGTGCAGAGGAGGAAAGCTACAATGAGCAGTTCTTC.

This clonotype turned up a few times. The V and J genes are TRBV24-1 and TRBJ2-1, with D possibly TRBD2 on 6 matching bases. Per the germline V gene, CDR1 is KGHDR and CDR2 is SFDVKD. The CDR3 totals 15 residues. V dropped 6 bases and J dropped 3 bases, with 14 bases sitting between them. CDR3 in DNA: TGTGCCACCAGTAATGTGGGAGGTGTCTACAATGAGCAGTTCTTC. This gives the protein CATSNVGGVYNEQFF.

This clonotype came up many times. The rearrangement links TRBV24-1 to TRBJ2-5; a possible D gene is TRBD2 (5 bases). Germline V gene lookup returns CDR1 KGHDR and CDR2 SFDVKD. V gave up 9 bases and J gave up 5 bases, with 9 bases separating them. This CDR3 spans 11 amino acids. The CDR3 DNA is TGTGCCACCGGGAGAGGGGAGACCCAGTACTTC. This encodes CATGRGETQYF.

The V call is TRBV15, the J call TRBJ2-7; a weak D match, TRBD2 (5 bases). V dropped 1 base and J dropped 6 bases, with 22 bases sitting between them. The CDR3 is made up of 17 amino acids. Germline V gene data show CDR1 as LNHNV and CDR2 as YYDKDF (reference sequence). This chain's CDR3 is CATSRVSMGPGSSEQYF. CDR3 bases: TGTGCCACCAGCAGAGTTAGTATGGGCCCGGGGTCCAGCGAGCAGTACTTC. Full variable domain (missing parts from reference TRBV15 and TRBJ2-7): DAMVIQNPRYQVTQFGKPVTLSCSQTLNHNVMYWYQQKSSQAPKLLFHYYDKDFNNEADTPDNFQSRRPNTSFCFLDIRSPGLGDTAMYLCATSRVSMGPGSSEQYFGPGTRLTVT.

The genes are TRBV12-3 or TRBV12-4 and TRBJ1-5; 10 nucleotides agree with TRBD1. V shed 3 bases and J 6 bases; nucleotides not matched to a gene: 5. This CDR3 comprises 15 residues. The CDR3 here is CASSFETGGVQPQHF. DNA for the CDR3: TGTGCCAGCAGTTTCGAGACAGGGGGCGTTCAGCCCCAGCATTTT.

The V call is TRBV20-1, the J call TRBJ2-1, with a weak D call TRBD2 (6 bases). Looked up from germline, CDR1 is DFQATT and CDR2 is SNEGSKA (reference sequence). The CDR3 totals 10 residues. The V end was cut by 5 bases, the J end by 9 bases, with 8 bases between. This CDR3 is CSAPGGEQFF. The CDR3 DNA reads as TGCAGTGCTCCCGGGGGTGAGCAGTTCTTC.

In its sample, this clonotype was seen many times. This chain joins TRBV15 and TRBJ2-2; D uncertain. The CDR3 runs 16 residues. In germline, CDR1 is LNHNV, CDR2 YYDKDF (reference sequence). Trimming shortened V by 3 bases and J by 7 bases, and 18 bases separated the two germline ends. The CDR3 DNA is TGTGCCACCAGCAGTCATGCTAATCCCGAGGTCGGGGAGCTGTTTTTT. This sequence encodes CATSSHANPEVGELFF.

The V and J genes are TRBV10-3 and TRBJ2-5; D is unresolved. CDR1 ENHRY and CDR2 SYGVKD come from the germline V gene. V was pared by 0 bases and J by 4 bases, with 6 bases between. The CDR3 loop spans 13 amino acids. The CDR3 region has the DNA TGTGCCATCAGTGAGTCCCCAAGAGAGACCCAGTACTTC. It codes for CAISESPRETQYF.

V and J are TRBV7-6 and TRBJ2-1; 7 bases fit TRBD1. This CDR3 is 16 amino acids long. Germline V gene data show CDR1 as SGHVS and CDR2 as FNYEAQ. J lost 3 bases, V lost 1 base, and 6 bases had no gene match. CDR3: CASSLDGTVSYNEQFF. DNA for the CDR3: TGTGCCAGCAGCTTAGACGGGACAGTGAGCTACAATGAGCAGTTCTTC.

The sample holds a few counts of this clonotype. The V and J genes are TRBV7-3 and TRBJ2-2; 8 positions match TRBD1. CDR3 length: 16 residues. The V segment lost 3 bases and the J segment 5 bases; nucleotides outside the gene matches: 8. Germline CDR1 SGHTA, CDR2 FQGTGA. The CDR3 nucleotides read TGTGCCAGCAGCTTTCCCGGACAGGGAAGGACCGGGGAGCTGTTTTTT. This sequence encodes CASSFPGQGRTGELFF.

Here the CDR3 DNA reads TGTGCCAGCAGCCAAGATATGGGGCCGTGGAACAATGAGCAGTTCTTC. It yields the protein CASSQDMGPWNNEQFF. The V and J genes are TRBV14 and TRBJ2-1; maybe TRBD1 (5 bases). The germline gives CDR1 SGHDN, CDR2 FVKESK. There are 16 residues in the CDR3. Between the trimmed V and J ends, which lost 0 bases and 5 bases, there was a span of 14 bases.

Here the CDR3 DNA reads TGTGCCAGCGCAGAGGGACACGGGGTAGATACGCAGTATTTT. Protein: CASAEGHGVDTQYF. The rearrangement joins TRBV12-3 or TRBV12-4 to TRBJ2-3; tentatively, D is TRBD1 (6 bases). The CDR3 has 14 amino acids. V was pared by 8 bases and J by 5 bases, with 17 bases between.

This clonotype showed up just a few times. As DNA, the CDR3 is TGTGCCAGCAGCACGGACAGGGATGCAGAGACCCAGTACTTC. Residues: CASSTDRDAETQYF. V and J are TRBV7-9 and TRBJ2-5, with 8 positions matching TRBD1. In germline, CDR1 is SEHNR, CDR2 FQNEAQ (reference sequence). Germline trimming cut 5 bases from V and 4 bases from J; bases unmatched to any gene: 6. The CDR3 spans 14 residues.

This clonotype occurred a few times. The CDR3: CASRGDSQETQYF. The CDR3 DNA reads as TGTGCCAGCAGGGGGGACAGCCAAGAGACCCAGTACTTC. This chain connects TRBV7-9 to TRBJ2-5, with 7 bases aligning to TRBD1. CDR1 and CDR2 (germline): SEHNR, FQNEAQ (reference sequence). V was clipped by 6 bases and J by 1 base; unmatched bases: 2. The CDR3 extends over 13 amino acids. Looking up the rest from reference TRBV7-9 and TRBJ2-5 gives the full variable domain: DTGVSQNPRHKITKRGQNVTFRCDPISEHNRLYWYRQTLGQGPEFLTYFQNEAQLEKSRLLSDRFSAERPKGSFSTLEIQRTEQGDSAMYLCASRGDSQETQYFGPGTRLLVL.